This TCR beta chain was retrieved from a study of T cell changes during pregnancy in multiple sclerosis (dated by TCRdb to the late 2010s). Context from the whole study: The study looked at changes in the T cell repertoire across pregnancy in women with multiple sclerosis.

The CDR3 numbers 13 residues from cysteine through phenylalanine. The entry retains the CDR3 DNA only, 39 bases that are in frame from base 1. As encoded in the germline V gene, CDR1 is ENHRY while CDR2 is SYGVKD. The junction carries 6 bases between V and J, which are trimmed by 3 bases and 1 base respectively. Receptors were amplified or captured by the immunoSEQ multiplex PCR assay. TCRdb holds this immuneACCESS table with in-frame rearrangements only. Some clones are missing; in checked studies, unresolved V genes explain under half, and the rest has no known cause. The table for this sample lists under 55,000 clones; 85% to 95% of them were counted only once. 0.65% to 0.85% of the sample belongs to the ten largest clones. Comment on this clone: This receptor's antigen is unknown. Per-base quality was not reported, and no clone a single base away is much larger than it.

The sequence is built from TRBV10-3 and TRBJ1-1, and perhaps TRBD1 as D gene, on 5 matching bases. This receptor was identified in a female donor with multiple sclerosis, enrolled in a pregnancy study. Source: CD4+ T cells from peripheral blood mononuclear cells, taken in the third trimester of pregnancy. Read as DNA, the sequence is TGTGCCATCAGTGACCAGGGGAACACTGAAGCTTTCTTT. Protein translation: CAISDQGNTEAFF.